The rows below give T cell receptor beta chains drawn from one sample of a study of blood T cell repertoires in COVID-19. Here immunoSEQ multiplex PCR was the method, and the copy in TCRdb shows in-frame clones only, minus some. The data contain approximately 450,000 clones, roughly 89% of them singletons. Sequenced material: peripheral blood. The receptors originated from a woman in her twenties or thirties with acute or convalescent COVID-19. Each CDR3 is given with its conserved first and last residue. A D gene is named only where the DNA matches it firmly.

j_gene	v_gene	d_gene	CDR3aa
TRBJ2-3	TRBV18	TRBD2	CASSPDRDSGGNTDTQYF
TRBJ2-5	TRBV20-1	TRBD2	CSAIDSGGGIQETQYF
TRBJ2-3	TRBV10-3	-	CAISDQTGASTDTQYF
TRBJ1-4	TRBV14	TRBD1	CASSQHRGLTNEKLFF
TRBJ2-5	TRBV7-2	-	CASSPWSSRVVETQYF
TRBJ2-2	TRBV11-3	TRBD1	CASSYSFRDSDNTGELFF
TRBJ2-7	TRBV30	-	CAWSGGAREQYF
TRBJ2-2	TRBV5-4	-	CASSTSAGRGATGELFF
TRBJ2-6	TRBV27	-	CASTQFSGANVLTF
TRBJ2-1	TRBV2	TRBD1	CASTGTASGEQFF
TRBJ2-2	TRBV7-9	TRBD2	CASGTDGTTNTGELFF
TRBJ1-4	TRBV19	TRBD1	CASSKGQGSNATNEKLFF
TRBJ2-1	TRBV5-5	-	CASSPYYGTLYNEQFF
TRBJ1-4	TRBV20-1	-	CSAIDMTEGGEKLFF
TRBJ2-5	TRBV2	-	CASKILGGTVGVEKTQYF
TRBJ1-6	TRBV6-1	-	CASSDRGDSPLHF
TRBJ1-3	TRBV7-8	TRBD1	CASSLDFRGQESSGNTIYF
TRBJ2-1	TRBV15	TRBD1	CATSRDPGQGYNEQFF
TRBJ1-3	TRBV6-5	-	CASRRGRGSGNTIYF
TRBJ1-5	TRBV12-3/TRBV12-4	-	CASSLRGDQPQHF
TRBJ1-1	TRBV6-4	-	CASRGDPEAFF
TRBJ2-1	TRBV7-3	TRBD1	CASSLGQGKANEQFF
TRBJ2-7	TRBV6-2/TRBV6-3	-	CASSYEAGPYEQYF
TRBJ2-1	TRBV5-1	TRBD2	CASSLDPGGPTNEQFF
TRBJ1-4	TRBV5-1	-	CASSLAESEKLFF
TRBJ2-7	TRBV4-1	TRBD1	CASSQRGQGSVEQYF
TRBJ2-1	TRBV5-1	-	CASRRDALGYNEQFF
TRBJ2-1	TRBV19	TRBD1	CASSSRDRGYNEQFF
TRBJ1-6	TRBV4-1	TRBD1	CASSTRQGASPLHF
TRBJ2-7	TRBV12-5	-	CASGSGGYEQYF
TRBJ1-1	TRBV6-5	-	CASQIAGPTEAFF
TRBJ2-7	TRBV5-4	TRBD1	CASSFHGKRQGISYEQYF
TRBJ1-1	TRBV6-5	-	CASSYSRLNEAFF
TRBJ2-5	TRBV5-1	-	CASSYGWPETQYF
TRBJ1-1	TRBV20-1	-	CSARDRPEAFF
TRBJ1-5	TRBV30	-	CAWSVQGSSTQHF
TRBJ2-7	TRBV6-6	TRBD1	CASSNTGGGEQYF
TRBJ2-6	TRBV6-5	-	CASSRPAGGANVLTF
TRBJ2-4	TRBV12-5	TRBD2	CASGISGGHIQYF